What follows describes a single TCR beta chain. This specimen comes from a study of blood T cell repertoires in COVID-19. Here immunoSEQ multiplex PCR was the method, and the copy in TCRdb shows in-frame clones only, minus some. This sample carries 320,000 or so clones, around 84% of them seen once, and the ten largest clones take over 1.5%. The CDR3 totals 12 residues. V was shortened by 2 bases and J by 8 bases, with 9 bases between the two germline ends. Germline V gene lookup returns CDR1 SNHLY and CDR2 FYNNEI. This receptor was taken from a woman aged 30 to 39 who had been exposed to COVID-19. Sample: PBMCs or T cells enriched from blood (not recorded which). The chain is built from TRBV2 and TRBJ1-2, with D hard to call. CDR3 sequence: CASSESEFGYTF. In DNA form, the CDR3 reads TGTGCCAGCAGTGAAAGTGAGTTCGGCTACACCTTC.